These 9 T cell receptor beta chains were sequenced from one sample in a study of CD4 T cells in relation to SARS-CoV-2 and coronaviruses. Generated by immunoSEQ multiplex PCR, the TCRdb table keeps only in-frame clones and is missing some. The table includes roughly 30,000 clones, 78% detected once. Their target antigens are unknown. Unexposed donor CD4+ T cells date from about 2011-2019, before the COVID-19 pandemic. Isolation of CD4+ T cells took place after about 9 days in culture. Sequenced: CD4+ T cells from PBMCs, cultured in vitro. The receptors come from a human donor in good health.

DNA for the CDR3: TGTGCCAGCAGCCTTACGAGACAGGGCCCCTACGAGCAGTACTTC. Protein sequence: CASSLTRQGPYEQYF. V is TRBV7-9 and J is TRBJ2-7; 7 bases are shared with TRBD1. The germline CDR1 and CDR2 sequences are SEHNR and FQNEAQ (reference sequence). J was trimmed by 2 bases and V by 5 bases; bases with no gene match: 9. The CDR3 spans 15 residues.

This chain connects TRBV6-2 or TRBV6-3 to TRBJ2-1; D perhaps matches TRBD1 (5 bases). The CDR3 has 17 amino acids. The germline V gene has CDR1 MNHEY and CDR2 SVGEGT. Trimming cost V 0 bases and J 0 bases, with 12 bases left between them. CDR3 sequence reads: CASSYSQVKSSYNEQFF. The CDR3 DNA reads TGTGCCAGCAGTTACTCACAGGTGAAGAGCTCCTACAATGAGCAGTTCTTC.

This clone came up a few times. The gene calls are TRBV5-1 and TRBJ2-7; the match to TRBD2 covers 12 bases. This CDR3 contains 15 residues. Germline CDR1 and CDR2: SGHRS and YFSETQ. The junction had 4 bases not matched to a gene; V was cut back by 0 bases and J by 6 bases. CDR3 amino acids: CASSLVASGGAEQYF. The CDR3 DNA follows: TGCGCCAGCAGCTTGGTAGCTAGCGGGGGGGCCGAGCAGTACTTC.

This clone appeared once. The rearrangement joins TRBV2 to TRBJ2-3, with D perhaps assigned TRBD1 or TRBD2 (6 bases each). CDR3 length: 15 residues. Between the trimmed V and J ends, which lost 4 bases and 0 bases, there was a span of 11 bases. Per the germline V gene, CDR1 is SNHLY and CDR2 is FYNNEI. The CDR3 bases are TGTGCCAGCAGTGGTTGGGGGGCAAGCACAGATACGCAGTATTTT. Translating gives CASSGWGASTDTQYF.

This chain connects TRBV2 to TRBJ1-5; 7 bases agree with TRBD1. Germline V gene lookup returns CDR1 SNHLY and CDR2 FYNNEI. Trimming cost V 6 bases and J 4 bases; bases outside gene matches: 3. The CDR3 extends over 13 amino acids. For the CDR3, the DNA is TGTGCCAGCAGGACAGGGACGAATCAGCCCCAGCATTTT. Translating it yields CASRTGTNQPQHF. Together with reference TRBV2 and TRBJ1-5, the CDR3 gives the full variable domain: EPEVTQTPSHQVTQMGQEVILRCVPISNHLYFYWYRQILGQKVEFLVSFYNNEISEKSEIFDDQFSVERPDGSNFTLKIRSTKLEDSAMYFCASRTGTNQPQHFGDGTRLSIL.

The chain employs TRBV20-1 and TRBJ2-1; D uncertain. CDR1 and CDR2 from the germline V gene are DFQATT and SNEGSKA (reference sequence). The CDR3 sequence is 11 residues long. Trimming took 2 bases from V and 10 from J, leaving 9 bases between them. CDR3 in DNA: TGCAGTGCTAGATTCGGCTCAGAGCAGTTCTTC. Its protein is CSARFGSEQFF.

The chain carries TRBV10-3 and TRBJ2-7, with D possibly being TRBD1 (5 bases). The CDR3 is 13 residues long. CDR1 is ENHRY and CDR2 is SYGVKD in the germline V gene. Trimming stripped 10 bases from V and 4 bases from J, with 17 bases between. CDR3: CATLGQGTYEQYF. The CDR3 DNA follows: TGTGCCACCTTAGGGCAGGGCACGTACGAGCAGTACTTC.

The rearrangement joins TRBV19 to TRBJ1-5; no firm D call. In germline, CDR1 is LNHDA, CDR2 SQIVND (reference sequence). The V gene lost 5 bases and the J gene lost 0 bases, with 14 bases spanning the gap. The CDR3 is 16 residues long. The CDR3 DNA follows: TGTGCCAGTAGTCCTGAGATGGGGAATAGCAATCAGCCCCAGCATTTT. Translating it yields CASSPEMGNSNQPQHF.

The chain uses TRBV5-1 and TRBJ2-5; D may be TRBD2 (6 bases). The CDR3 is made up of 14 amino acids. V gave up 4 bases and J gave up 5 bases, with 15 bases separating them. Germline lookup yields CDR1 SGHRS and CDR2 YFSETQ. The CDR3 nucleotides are TGCGCCAGCAGCGCACTTAGCGGAAAGGAGACCCAGTACTTC. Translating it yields CASSALSGKETQYF.